This entry lists 26 T cell receptor beta chains sequenced from one sample in a study of response to subunit inactivated influenza vaccine. TCRdb called the RT-PCR reads again in MiXCR, with one record for every CDR3 protein. The repertoire holds about 780,000 distinct CDR3 sequences, with roughly 18% as singletons. The input for sequencing was PBMCs from blood, taken 5 days after vaccination. These receptors were obtained from a man between 45 and 60 years old who received an inactivated influenza vaccine.

J is TRBJ1-2 and V is TRBV5-1; D remains unclear. Trimming removed 0 bases at V and 4 bases at J, with 16 bases between. The CDR3 covers 16 residues. CDR1 and CDR2 from the germline V gene are SGHRS and YFSETQ. This CDR3 is CASSLGAAQLVYGYTF. CDR3 bases: TGCGCCAGCAGCTTGGGGGCAGCCCAGCTTGTCTATGGCTACACCTTC.

This clonotype was picked up many times. The chain's CDR3 is CASSDPWVQETQYF. DNA for the CDR3: TGTGCCAGCAGTGACCCGTGGGTCCAAGAGACCCAGTACTTC. The chain joins TRBV2 to TRBJ2-5, with D unclear. The germline gives CDR1 SNHLY, CDR2 FYNNEI. V dropped 3 bases and J dropped 1 base, with 9 bases sitting between them. The CDR3 covers 14 residues.

This clonotype has more than one count but fewer than ten. This rearrangement joins TRBV27 to TRBJ1-2; possible D gene TRBD1, 5 bases. This CDR3 spans 15 amino acids. The V end lost 5 bases, the J end lost 4 bases, and 17 bases lay between the germline ends. Germline-derived CDR1 and CDR2 are MNHEY and SMNVEV (reference sequence). CDR3 in DNA: TGTGCCAGCAGTCCTACCATCAGGGTAGGCTATGGCTACACCTTC. Encoded protein: CASSPTIRVGYGYTF.

Only a few counts were recorded for this clonotype. This chain links TRBV20-1 with TRBJ2-7; a weak D match, TRBD1 (7 bases). CDR3 length equals 13 residues. V was pared by 5 bases and J by 4 bases, with 15 bases between. The germline V gene encodes CDR1 DFQATT and CDR2 SNEGSKA (reference sequence). The CDR3 DNA sequence: TGCAGTGCTCCGCGGCCAGGGGGGTACGAGCAGTACTTC. This encodes CSAPRPGGYEQYF.

V and J are TRBV12-3 or TRBV12-4 and TRBJ2-7; TRBD1 is a possible D gene (5 bases). This CDR3 spans 13 amino acids. V shed 3 bases and J shed 6 bases, with 12 bases lying between them. CDR3 DNA sequence: TGTGCCAGCAGTTTGGGGCCACCAGGCGAGCAGTACTTC. Amino acid sequence: CASSLGPPGEQYF.

This clonotype was observed a handful of times. This sequence joins TRBV5-1 and TRBJ1-1; D remains unclear. Germline CDR1 reads SGHRS; CDR2 reads YFSETQ. The CDR3 loop spans 14 amino acids. The V and J ends lost 0 bases and 1 base respectively, with 7 bases between them. The CDR3: CASSLVVANTEAFF. The CDR3 DNA sequence: TGCGCCAGCAGCTTGGTTGTGGCGAACACTGAAGCTTTCTTT. The full variable domain, in which reference TRBV5-1 and TRBJ1-1 provide the parts outside the CDR3, is KAGVTQTPRYLIKTRGQQVTLSCSPISGHRSVSWYQQTPGQGLQFLFEYFSETQRNKGNFPGRFSGRQFSNSRSEMNVSTLELGDSALYLCASSLVVANTEAFFGQGTRLTVV.

This clonotype was seen more than once but under ten times. J is TRBJ1-5 and V is TRBV7-9; no reliable D call. CDR3 length equals 13 residues. Germline lookup yields CDR1 SEHNR and CDR2 FQNEAQ (reference sequence). The V gene lost 6 bases and the J gene lost 0 bases, with 6 bases spanning the gap. CDR3 nucleotide sequence: TGTGCCAGCAGAAAGTATAGCAATCAGCCCCAGCATTTT. As protein: CASRKYSNQPQHF.

The genes are TRBV5-1 and TRBJ1-2; 9 bases fit TRBD1. Germline V CDR1 and CDR2: SGHRS, YFSETQ. Germline trimming cut 6 bases from V and 0 bases from J; bases unmatched to any gene: 18. This CDR3 contains 19 residues. Written as DNA, the CDR3 is TGCGCCAGCACCTATGAGGGACAGGGCCGCTACTATCCTAACTATGGCTACACCTTC. Translated: CASTYEGQGRYYPNYGYTF.

This chain links TRBV28 with TRBJ2-2; TRBD2 matches 8 bases. The CDR3 runs to 17 residues. Trimming at V came to 3 bases and at J to 0 bases, leaving 6 bases not matched to a gene. Germline CDR1 and CDR2: MDHEN and SYDVKM. The CDR3 DNA reads TGTGCCAGCAGTTTCAATCTCGGGGGGGCGAACACCGGGGAGCTGTTTTTT. Translating it yields CASSFNLGGANTGELFF.

Here the CDR3 reads CASSWGSGVADTQYF. CDR3 DNA sequence: TGCGCCAGCAGCTGGGGAAGTGGGGTGGCAGATACGCAGTATTTT. The V gene is TRBV5-1, the J gene TRBJ2-3; no clear D gene. From germline, CDR1 is SGHRS and CDR2 YFSETQ. Trimming left V 3 bases short and J 4 bases short, with 15 bases between. This CDR3 is 15 amino acids long.

The chain uses TRBV20-1 and TRBJ2-7; 8 bases match TRBD2. Germline CDR1 and CDR2: DFQATT and SNEGSKA (reference sequence). V lost 3 bases and J lost 4; bases outside the gene matches: 5. The length of the CDR3 is 13 residues. The CDR3 coding sequence is TGCAGTGCTAGGGGACTAGGAGAGTACGAGCAGTACTTC. It specifies CSARGLGEYEQYF.

This chain joins TRBV7-3 and TRBJ2-2; perhaps TRBD2 as D (5 bases). The CDR3 has 13 residues. V was clipped by 3 bases and J by 7 bases, with 9 bases between them. In germline, CDR1 is SGHTA, CDR2 FQGTGA. CDR3 nucleotide sequence: TGTGCCAGCAGCTTGGGCCGGGACGGGGAGCTGTTTTTT. Translation gives CASSLGRDGELFF.

This clonotype appeared a few times. The chain has TRBV20-1 and TRBJ1-4; D not resolved. The V end lost 2 bases, the J end lost 4 bases, and 8 bases lay between the germline ends. Per germline, CDR1 DFQATT and CDR2 SNEGSKA (reference sequence). The CDR3 totals 13 residues. CDR3 in amino acids: CSARFAGNEKLFF. The CDR3 DNA sequence: TGCAGTGCTAGATTTGCCGGTAATGAAAAACTGTTTTTT.

This clonotype was detected many times. This chain uses TRBV12-3 or TRBV12-4 with TRBJ2-3; D is possibly TRBD1 (6 bases). CDR3 length: 13 amino acids. With 6 bases removed from V and 6 bases from J, the gap between germline ends came to 13 bases. CDR3 in DNA: TGTGCCAGCAGCCGAGACAGGAGGGATACGCAGTATTTT. Its protein product is CASSRDRRDTQYF.

There are a few counts of this clonotype. V and J are TRBV13 and TRBJ1-2; D is undetermined. Germline V gene sequence: CDR1 PRHDT, CDR2 FYEKMQ (reference sequence). The V gene lost 4 bases and the J gene lost 6 bases, with 18 bases spanning the gap. There are 15 residues in the CDR3. The CDR3 loop is CASSSLSVRAHGYTF. The CDR3 nucleotides read TGTGCCAGCAGCTCCCTCTCCGTGCGGGCCCATGGCTACACCTTC.

The CDR3 spells CASSLEAAGPNTGELFF. CDR3 sequence (DNA): TGCGCCAGCAGCTTGGAGGCAGCGGGGCCTAACACCGGGGAGCTGTTTTTT. The chain employs TRBV5-1 and TRBJ2-2; TRBD2 aligns across 7 bases. Germline V gene lookup returns CDR1 SGHRS and CDR2 YFSETQ. The CDR3 is 17 residues long. The ends lost 0 bases at V and 2 bases at J; junction bases unmatched: 7. The full variable domain, its missing parts supplied by reference TRBV5-1 and TRBJ2-2, is KAGVTQTPRYLIKTRGQQVTLSCSPISGHRSVSWYQQTPGQGLQFLFEYFSETQRNKGNFPGRFSGRQFSNSRSEMNVSTLELGDSALYLCASSLEAAGPNTGELFFGEGSRLTVL.

The CDR3 protein is CASSQDSRGLEAFF. Here the CDR3 DNA reads TGCGCCAGCAGCCAAGACTCCAGGGGTTTAGAAGCTTTCTTT. The rearrangement joins TRBV4-1 to TRBJ1-1; TRBD1 is a possible D gene (6 bases). The V end was cut by 0 bases, the J end by 8 bases, with 13 bases between. Germline assignment: CDR1 MGHRA and CDR2 YSYEKL. This CDR3 is built from 14 residues.

This clonotype was picked up a small number of times. The rearrangement uses TRBV7-7 and TRBJ2-2, with a tentative D call TRBD1 (5 bases). The CDR3 consists of 17 residues. Trimming cost V 2 bases and J 4 bases, with 17 bases left between them. Germline V gives CDR1 SSHAT, CDR2 FNYEAQ (reference sequence). CDR3 coding DNA: TGTGCCAGCAGCTTATCTCGATCAGGGTCGGGCACCGGGGAGCTGTTTTTT. The encoded protein is CASSLSRSGSGTGELFF. The complete variable domain, with remaining parts taken from reference TRBV7-7 and TRBJ2-2, reads GAGVSQSPRYKVTKRGQDVTLRCDPISSHATLYWYQQALGQGPEFLTYFNYEAQPDKSGLPSDRFSAERPEGSISTLTIQRTEQRDSAMYRCASSLSRSGSGTGELFFGEGSRLTVL.

The chain carries TRBV20-1 and TRBJ2-5; TRBD2 aligns across 9 bases. The V gene's germline CDR1 is DFQATT and CDR2 SNEGSKA (reference sequence). The ends lost 8 bases at V and 5 bases at J; junction bases unmatched: 12. The length of the CDR3 is 14 residues. The CDR3 region is CSPSSGARPETQYF. In DNA form, the CDR3 reads TGCAGTCCCTCTAGCGGGGCACGACCGGAGACCCAGTACTTC.

The gene calls are TRBV28 and TRBJ2-7; the D is unclear. Germline lookup yields CDR1 MDHEN and CDR2 SYDVKM. This CDR3 is built from 11 residues. The V end was cut by 9 bases, the J end by 4 bases, with 10 bases between. Here the CDR3 DNA reads TGTGCCAGTATGGACCGATACGAGCAGTACTTC. Translation gives CASMDRYEQYF.

This clonotype has only a few counts. The chain links TRBV6-1 to TRBJ1-1; no clear D gene. The CDR3 contains 15 residues. Germline V gene data show CDR1 as MNHNS and CDR2 as SASEGT. V lost 1 base to trimming and J lost 6 bases, with 15 bases between them. The CDR3 DNA sequence: TGTGCCAGCAGTGAAGAGGCGGGAATGGGTCCTGAAGCTTTCTTT. This encodes CASSEEAGMGPEAFF.

This clonotype has just a few counts. This chain connects TRBV5-1 to TRBJ2-2; 9 bases agree with TRBD2. The J segment lost 5 bases and the V segment lost 1 base, leaving 12 bases of the junction unmatched. This CDR3 region has 18 residues. Germline CDR1 and CDR2: SGHRS and YFSETQ. CDR3 protein: CASSLWSSGIVSTGELFF. The CDR3 DNA reads as TGCGCCAGCAGCTTGTGGTCTAGCGGGATTGTATCGACCGGGGAGCTGTTTTTT.

V and J are TRBV5-5 and TRBJ2-1; no definite D call. V was cut by 2 bases and J by 2 bases, with 11 bases left in between. Germline values: CDR1 SGHKS, CDR2 YYEKEE (reference sequence). This CDR3 has 15 residues. CDR3 in DNA: TGTGCCAGCAGCTTCACGGCAGCCGCCTACAATGAGCAGTTCTTC. Protein product: CASSFTAAAYNEQFF.

The chain is built from TRBV12-3 or TRBV12-4 and TRBJ2-5; perhaps D is TRBD1 or TRBD2 (5 bases each). The CDR3 covers 15 residues. Between the trimmed V and J ends, which lost 3 bases and 5 bases, there was a span of 16 bases. CDR3: CASSFALVEGETQYF. The CDR3, as DNA: TGTGCCAGCAGTTTTGCCCTCGTTGAGGGGGAGACCCAGTACTTC.

This clonotype was seen at least ten times. V and J are TRBV20-1 and TRBJ2-3; 7 bases are a match to TRBD2. Germline lookup yields CDR1 DFQATT and CDR2 SNEGSKA (reference sequence). Trimming at V came to 4 bases and at J to 4 bases, leaving 14 bases not matched to a gene. CDR3 length equals 16 residues. As DNA, the CDR3 is TGCAGTGCTATGCCCCCGGGGCTAGCGGTGGCAGATACGCAGTATTTT. Residues: CSAMPPGLAVADTQYF.

This clonotype was detected only a few times. The chain combines TRBV5-1 with TRBJ2-1; possible D gene TRBD1, 6 bases. Germline-derived CDR1 and CDR2 are SGHRS and YFSETQ. V was shortened by 0 bases and J by 5 bases, with 12 bases between the two germline ends. The CDR3 loop spans 15 amino acids. The CDR3 here is CASSLVVPGDNEQFF. The CDR3 coding sequence is TGCGCCAGCAGCTTGGTAGTCCCAGGGGACAATGAGCAGTTCTTC.